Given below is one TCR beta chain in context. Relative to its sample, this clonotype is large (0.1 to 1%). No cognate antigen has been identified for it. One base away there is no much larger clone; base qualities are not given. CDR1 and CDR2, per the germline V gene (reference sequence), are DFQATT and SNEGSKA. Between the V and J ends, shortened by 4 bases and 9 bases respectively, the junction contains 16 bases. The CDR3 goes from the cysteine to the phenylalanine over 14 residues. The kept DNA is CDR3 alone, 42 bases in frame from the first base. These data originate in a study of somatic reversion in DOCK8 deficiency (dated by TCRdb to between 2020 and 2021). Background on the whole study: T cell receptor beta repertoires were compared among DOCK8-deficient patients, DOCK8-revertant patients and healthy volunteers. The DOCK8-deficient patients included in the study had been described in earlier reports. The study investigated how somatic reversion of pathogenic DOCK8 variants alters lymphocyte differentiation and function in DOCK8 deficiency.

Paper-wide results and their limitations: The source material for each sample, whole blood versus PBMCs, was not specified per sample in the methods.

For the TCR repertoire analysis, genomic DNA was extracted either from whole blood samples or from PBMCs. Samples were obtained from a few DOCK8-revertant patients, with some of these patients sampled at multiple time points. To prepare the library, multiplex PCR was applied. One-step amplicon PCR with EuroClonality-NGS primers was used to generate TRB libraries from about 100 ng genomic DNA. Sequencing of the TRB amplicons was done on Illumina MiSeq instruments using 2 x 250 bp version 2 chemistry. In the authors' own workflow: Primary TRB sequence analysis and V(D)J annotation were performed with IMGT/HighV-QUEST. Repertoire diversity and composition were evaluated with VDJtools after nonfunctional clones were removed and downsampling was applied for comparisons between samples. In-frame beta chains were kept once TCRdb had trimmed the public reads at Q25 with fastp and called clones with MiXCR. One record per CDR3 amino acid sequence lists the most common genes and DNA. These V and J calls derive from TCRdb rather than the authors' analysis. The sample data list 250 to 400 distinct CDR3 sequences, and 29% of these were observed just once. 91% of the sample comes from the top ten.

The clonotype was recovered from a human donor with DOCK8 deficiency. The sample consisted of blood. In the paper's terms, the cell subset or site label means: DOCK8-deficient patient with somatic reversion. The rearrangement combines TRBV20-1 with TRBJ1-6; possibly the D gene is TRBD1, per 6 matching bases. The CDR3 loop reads CSATNPGGSSPLHF. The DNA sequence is TGCAGTGCTACAAACCCGGGGGGCAGTTCACCCCTCCACTTT.